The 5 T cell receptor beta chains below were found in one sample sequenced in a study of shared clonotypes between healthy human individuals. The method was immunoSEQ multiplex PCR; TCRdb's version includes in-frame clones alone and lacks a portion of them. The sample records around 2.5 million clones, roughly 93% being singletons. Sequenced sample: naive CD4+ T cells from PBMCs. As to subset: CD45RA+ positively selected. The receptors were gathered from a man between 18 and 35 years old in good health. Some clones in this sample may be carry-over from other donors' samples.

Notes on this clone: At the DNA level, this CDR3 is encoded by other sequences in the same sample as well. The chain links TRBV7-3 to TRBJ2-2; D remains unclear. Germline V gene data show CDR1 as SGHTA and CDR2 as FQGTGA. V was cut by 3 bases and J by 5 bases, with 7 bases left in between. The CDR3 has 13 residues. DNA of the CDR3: TGTGCCAGCAGCTTGTTAGTTACCGGGGAGCTGTTTTTT. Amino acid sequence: CASSLLVTGELFF.

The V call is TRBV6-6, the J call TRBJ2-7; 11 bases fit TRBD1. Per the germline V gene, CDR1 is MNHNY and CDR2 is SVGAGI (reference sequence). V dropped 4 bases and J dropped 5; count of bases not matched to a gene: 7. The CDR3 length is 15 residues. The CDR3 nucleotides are TGTGCCAGCAGTTCCTCGGGACAGGGGGTACACGAGCAGTACTTC. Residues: CASSSSGQGVHEQYF.

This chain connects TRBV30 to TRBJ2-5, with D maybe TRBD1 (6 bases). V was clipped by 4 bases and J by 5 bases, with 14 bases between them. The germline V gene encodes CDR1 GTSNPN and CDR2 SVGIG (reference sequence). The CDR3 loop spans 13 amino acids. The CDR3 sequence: CAWTRLRGETQYF. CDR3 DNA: TGTGCCTGGACGCGTTTAAGGGGGGAGACCCAGTACTTC.

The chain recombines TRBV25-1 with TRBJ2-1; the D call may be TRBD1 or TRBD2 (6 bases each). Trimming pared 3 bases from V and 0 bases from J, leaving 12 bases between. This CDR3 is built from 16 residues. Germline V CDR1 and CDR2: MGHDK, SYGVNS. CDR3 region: CASSDMGGLSYNEQFF. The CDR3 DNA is TGTGCCAGCAGTGACATGGGGGGCCTCTCCTACAATGAGCAGTTCTTC. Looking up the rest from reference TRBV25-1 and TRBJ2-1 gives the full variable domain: EADIYQTPRYLVIGTGKKITLECSQTMGHDKMYWYQQDPGMELHLIHYSYGVNSTEKGDLSSESTVSRIRTEHFPLTLESARPSHTSQYLCASSDMGGLSYNEQFFGPGTRLTVL.

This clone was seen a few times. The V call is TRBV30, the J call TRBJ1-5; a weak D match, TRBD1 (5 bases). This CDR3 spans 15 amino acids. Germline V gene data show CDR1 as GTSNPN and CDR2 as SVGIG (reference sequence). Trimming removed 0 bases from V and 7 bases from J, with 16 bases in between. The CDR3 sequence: CAWSVSTGINQPQHF. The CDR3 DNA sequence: TGTGCCTGGAGTGTATCCACAGGAATTAACCAGCCCCAGCATTTT.